This TCR beta chain was retrieved from a study of blood T cell repertoires in COVID-19. Authors' processing steps: Estimated nucleated cell counts came from reference gene primer amplification. This table comes from immunoSEQ multiplex PCR, and its TCRdb copy is limited to in-frame clones, with some not included. That table furnishes V, J and clone size, whereas the DNA furnished D and trimming. The sample lists a few hundred thousand clones; around 92% were seen once. Germline V CDR1 and CDR2: SGHNT, YYREEE (reference sequence). The CDR3 totals 16 residues. The ends were cut back, 3 bases at V and 0 bases at J, with 12 bases in the middle.

Sequencing was performed on peripheral blood. The V and J genes are TRBV5-4 and TRBJ1-4; D uncertain. The sequence came from a man aged 18 to 35 who had recovered from COVID-19. The CDR3 DNA is TGTGCCAGCAGCTCTAAAGATGGTGCAACTAATGAAAAACTGTTTTTT. Translation gives CASSSKDGATNEKLFF.